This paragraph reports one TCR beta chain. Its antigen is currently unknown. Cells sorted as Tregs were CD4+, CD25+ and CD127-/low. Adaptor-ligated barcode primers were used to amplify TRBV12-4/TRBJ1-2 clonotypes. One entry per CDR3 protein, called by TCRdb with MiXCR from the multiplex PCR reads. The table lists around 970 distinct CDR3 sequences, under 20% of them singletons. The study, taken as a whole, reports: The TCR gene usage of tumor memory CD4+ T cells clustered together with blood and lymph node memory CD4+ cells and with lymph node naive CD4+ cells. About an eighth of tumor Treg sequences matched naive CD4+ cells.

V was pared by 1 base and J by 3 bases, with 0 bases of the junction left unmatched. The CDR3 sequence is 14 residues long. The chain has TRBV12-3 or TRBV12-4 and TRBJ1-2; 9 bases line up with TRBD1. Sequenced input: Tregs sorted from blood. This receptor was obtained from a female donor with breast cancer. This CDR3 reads CASSLGTGDYGYTF. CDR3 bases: TGTGCCAGCAGTTTAGGGACAGGGGACTATGGCTACACCTTC.